Shown below are 11 T cell receptor beta chains from a single sample sequenced in a study of PD-1 blockade in classical Hodgkin lymphoma. As for time point: cycle 4 day 1 (C4D1), after less than 7 weeks of nivolumab. The patients all showed relapse after autologous stem cell transplantation, while their brentuximab vedotin exposure varied. TCRdb keeps only in-frame clones here, not all; method: immunoSEQ multiplex PCR. The sample has around 50,000 clones; approximately 72% are singletons. This material consisted of peripheral blood mononuclear cells (PBMCs), taken before the fourth cycle of nivolumab. Receptors were obtained from a human donor with classical Hodgkin lymphoma.

The chain employs TRBV20-1 and TRBJ2-5, with D hard to call. The V end lost 5 bases, the J end lost 7 bases, and 8 bases lay between the germline ends. The germline gives CDR1 DFQATT, CDR2 SNEGSKA (reference sequence). This CDR3 contains 10 residues. The CDR3 coding sequence is TGCAGTGCTGCGAGAGGGACCCAGTACTTC. As protein: CSAARGTQYF.

About this clone: This may arise from a read error, as a much more abundant clone is one base away. The chain couples TRBV7-8 to TRBJ1-1, with D maybe TRBD1 (5 bases). CDR1 is SGHVS, CDR2 FQNEAQ, per germline. The CDR3 spans 17 residues. CDR3 residues: CAGSFYGGAGWDTEAFF. In DNA, the CDR3 is TGTGCCGGCAGCTTTTATGGAGGGGCAGGGTGGGACACTGAAGCTTTCTTT.

This clone came up a few times. The V and J genes are TRBV6-4 and TRBJ2-2; tentative D call: TRBD1 (5 bases). Germline CDR1 is MRHNA and CDR2 is SNTAGT. V dropped 5 bases and J dropped 2 bases, with 12 bases sitting between them. The CDR3 loop spans 15 amino acids. CDR3 protein: CASSIGADNTGELFF. The CDR3 DNA is TGTGCCAGCAGTATAGGGGCCGATAACACCGGGGAGCTGTTTTTT.

This chain connects TRBV5-1 to TRBJ2-1; 7 nucleotides agree with TRBD2. The length of the CDR3 is 15 residues. V was clipped by 7 bases and J by 0 bases; unmatched bases: 7. The germline gives CDR1 SGHRS, CDR2 YFSETQ. CDR3 nucleotides: TGCGCCAGCGGCGCTAGCGGAAGCTCCTACAATGAGCAGTTCTTC. Translation: CASGASGSSYNEQFF.

The rearrangement joins TRBV18 to TRBJ2-6; D gene unclear. V lost 5 bases, J lost 2 bases, and 7 bases lay in between. The CDR3 is 14 amino acids. CDR1 is KGHSH, CDR2 LQKENI, per germline. The CDR3 protein is CASSSTPGANVLTF. CDR3 in DNA: TGTGCCAGCTCATCAACTCCTGGGGCCAACGTCCTGACTTTC. Drawing the rest from reference TRBV18 and TRBJ2-6, the complete variable domain is NAGVMQNPRHLVRRRGQEARLRCSPMKGHSHVYWYRQLPEEGLKFMVYLQKENIIDESGMPKERFSAEFPKEGPSILRIQQVVRGDSAAYFCASSSTPGANVLTFGAGSRLTVL.

The gene calls are TRBV2 and TRBJ2-3, with TRBD2 identical over 8 bases. The CDR3 is 16 amino acids. J gave up 8 bases and V 6 bases, and 16 bases lay outside the gene matches. CDR1 is SNHLY and CDR2 is FYNNEI in the germline V gene. The CDR3 DNA reads as TGTGCCAGCAGGCAAAACCCAAGCGGGAGAGGAGGTACGCAGTATTTT. It specifies CASRQNPSGRGGTQYF.

J is TRBJ2-5 and V is TRBV15, with D uncertain. The CDR3 runs 15 residues. The germline CDR1 and CDR2 sequences are LNHNV and YYDKDF (reference sequence). The germline V and J ends were trimmed by 1 base and 3 bases, with 12 bases remaining between them. CDR3 sequence reads: CATSRGDQAEETQYF. The CDR3 coding sequence is TGTGCCACCAGCAGAGGGGATCAGGCGGAAGAGACCCAGTACTTC.

The genes are TRBV6-1 and TRBJ2-5, with D unresolved. CDR1 and CDR2 (germline): MNHNS, SASEGT. The V end lost 5 bases, the J end lost 2 bases, and 9 bases lay between the germline ends. This CDR3 is built from 13 residues. The chain's CDR3 is CASSRFGQETQYF. CDR3 nucleotides: TGTGCCAGCAGTAGGTTCGGGCAAGAGACCCAGTACTTC.

The chain joins TRBV5-1 to TRBJ2-3; 10 bases agree with TRBD1. With V trimmed by 3 bases and J by 6 bases, 4 bases remained unmatched. CDR1 SGHRS and CDR2 YFSETQ come from the germline V gene. This CDR3 is 14 amino acids long. The CDR3 protein is CASSSGQGTDTQYF. DNA of the CDR3: TGCGCCAGCAGCTCGGGACAGGGGACGGATACGCAGTATTTT. The variable domain in full, completed from reference TRBV5-1 and TRBJ2-3, reads KAGVTQTPRYLIKTRGQQVTLSCSPISGHRSVSWYQQTPGQGLQFLFEYFSETQRNKGNFPGRFSGRQFSNSRSEMNVSTLELGDSALYLCASSSGQGTDTQYFGPGTRLTVL.

This chain connects TRBV19 to TRBJ2-7; 9 nucleotides agree with TRBD1. Trimming cost V 5 bases and J 3 bases; bases outside gene matches: 8. Germline CDR1 is LNHDA and CDR2 is SQIVND (reference sequence). The CDR3 contains 15 residues. Here the CDR3 reads CASSEIRDRVYEQYF. In DNA, the CDR3 is TGTGCCAGTAGTGAAATCCGGGACAGGGTCTACGAGCAGTACTTC.

As for this clone: One end of the junction is discordant with germline, which a read error may explain. The V and J genes are TRBV2 and TRBJ2-5; a possible D gene is TRBD2 (7 bases). The length of the CDR3 is 14 residues. Per germline, CDR1 SNHLY and CDR2 FYNNEI. The CDR3 here is CASREQGGGETQYF. CDR3 DNA: TGTGCCAGCCGTGAACAGGGAGGGGGAGAGACCCAGTACTTC.